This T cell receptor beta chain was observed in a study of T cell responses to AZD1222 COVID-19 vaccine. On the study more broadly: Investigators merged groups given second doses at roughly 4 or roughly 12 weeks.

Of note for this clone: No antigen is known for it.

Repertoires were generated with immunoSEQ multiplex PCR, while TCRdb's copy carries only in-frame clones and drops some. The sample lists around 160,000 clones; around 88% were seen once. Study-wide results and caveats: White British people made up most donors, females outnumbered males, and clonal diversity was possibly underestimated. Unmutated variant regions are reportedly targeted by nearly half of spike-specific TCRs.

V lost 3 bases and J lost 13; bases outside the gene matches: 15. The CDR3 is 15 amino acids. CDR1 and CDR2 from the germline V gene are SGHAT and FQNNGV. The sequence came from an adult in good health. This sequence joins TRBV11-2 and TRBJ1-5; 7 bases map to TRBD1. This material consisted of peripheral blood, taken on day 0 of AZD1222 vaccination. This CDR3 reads CASSLDGGQLSKQHF. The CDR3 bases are TGTGCCAGCAGCTTGGACGGGGGACAGCTCAGTAAACAGCATTTT. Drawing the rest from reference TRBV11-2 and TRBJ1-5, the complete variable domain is EAGVAQSPRYKIIEKRQSVAFWCNPISGHATLYWYQQILGQGPKLLIQFQNNGVVDDSQLPKDRFSAERLKGVDSTLKIQPAKLEDSAVYLCASSLDGGQLSKQHFGDGTRLSIL.